Shown below are 2 T cell receptor beta chains from a single sample sequenced in a study of T cell changes during pregnancy in multiple sclerosis. Assay used: immunoSEQ multiplex PCR; TCRdb lists only in-frame clones, some missing. Among about 46,000 clones listed, 93% were seen once. Material: CD8+ T cells from peripheral blood mononuclear cells, obtained after pregnancy. The receptors here all came from a female donor with multiple sclerosis, enrolled in a pregnancy study.

This chain connects TRBV29-1 to TRBJ2-7; 7 positions agree with TRBD2. V shed 3 bases and J 5 bases; nucleotides not matched to a gene: 7. CDR1 is SQVTM and CDR2 is ANQGSEA in the germline V gene. The CDR3 length is 13 residues. CDR3 sequence reads: CSVEGGTPHEQYF. The CDR3 DNA reads TGCAGCGTTGAGGGGGGGACCCCCCACGAGCAGTACTTC.

This chain links TRBV14 with TRBJ2-2; D not certain. Germline CDR1 and CDR2: SGHDN and FVKESK. The CDR3 totals 15 residues. V lost 0 bases, J lost 3 bases, and 8 bases lay in between. The CDR3: CASSQDNRYTGELFF. CDR3 sequence (DNA): TGTGCCAGCAGCCAAGATAATCGTTACACCGGGGAGCTGTTTTTT. Based on the CDR3 plus reference TRBV14 and TRBJ2-2, the full variable domain is EAGVTQFPSHSVIEKGQTVTLRCDPISGHDNLYWYRRVMGKEIKFLLHFVKESKQDESGMPNNRFLAERTGGTYSTLKVQPAELEDSGVYFCASSQDNRYTGELFFGEGSRLTVL.